The sequence of this T cell receptor beta chain was determined in a study of OX40 agonist ivuxolimab in advanced cancers. Study-level background: Having had anti-PD-1, anti-PD-L1 or anti-CTLA-4 therapy before was allowed, and approximately 40% had some.

The method was immunoSEQ multiplex PCR; TCRdb's version includes in-frame clones alone and lacks a portion of them. The sample contains about 76,000 clones, 70% to 90% of which appear only once. Blood was sampled at baseline, cycle 4 day 1, and cycle 7 day 1. The CDR3 extends over 16 amino acids. Germline CDR1 reads SGDLS; CDR2 reads YYNGEE. The ends were cut back, 0 bases at V and 0 bases at J, with 12 bases in the middle. About this clone itself: Its target is not known.

General observations from the study: Doses of 0.1 to 3.0 mg/kg were accompanied by clonal expansion of CD4+ and CD8+ blood T cells by week 6.

The source of this sequence is an adult with an advanced solid tumor such as melanoma, head and neck, liver or kidney cancer. The sample here was CD4+ or CD8+ T cells sorted from blood, taken in a trial of the OX40 agonist ivuxolimab. The rearrangement joins TRBV9 to TRBJ1-2, with D possibly matching TRBD1 (5 bases). This CDR3 is CASSVEGATANYGYTF. In DNA form, the CDR3 reads TGTGCCAGCAGCGTAGAAGGGGCGACAGCTAACTATGGCTACACCTTC.